Listed below are T cell receptor beta chains from one sample, sequenced in a study of prognosis after radiotherapy for stage I lung cancer. Using its own MiXCR run on the multiplex PCR reads, TCRdb lists one record per CDR3 protein. Of around 51,000 distinct CDR3 sequences detected, less than 35% appear once; the ten largest clones hold under 9.5%. The starting material was PBMCs, obtained before or after stereotactic body radiation therapy (not recorded which). The source of these receptors is a donor aged 50 or older with non-small cell lung cancer. The CDR3 runs from the conserved cysteine through the conserved F or W. A D gene is named only where the DNA matches it firmly. The size field is filled for only some rows; it gives once, few, many or a size class.

>TRBJ1-1|TRBV7-2|many|.
TGTGCCAGCACTACACAGAACACTGAAGCTTTCTTT
CASTTQNTEAFF
>TRBJ2-6|TRBV5-1|once|.
TGCGCCAGCAGTACCGGGACGGATGACTCTGGGGCCAACGTCCTGACTTTC
CASSTGTDDSGANVLTF
>TRBJ2-2|TRBV12-3/TRBV12-4|many|.
TGTGCCAGCAGGGTTCGGGGGGAGCTGTTTTTT
CASRVRGELFF
>TRBJ1-1|TRBV5-1|once|TRBD1
TGCGCCAGCAGCCCACTACAGGGGAGAACTTCTGAAGCTTTCTTT
CASSPLQGRTSEAFF
>TRBJ2-7|TRBV19|many|.
TGTGCCAGTAGTTCCGGGACCCATAAATACGAGCAGTACTTC
CASSSGTHKYEQYF
>TRBJ2-7|TRBV19|many|.
TGTGCCAGTAGTATCTCCCTCTTGGGTAGCGAGCAGTACTTC
CASSISLLGSEQYF
>TRBJ2-6|TRBV7-2|.|.
TGTGCCAGCAGTGCCCGAGCGGGCAGTGAAACTGGGGCCAACGTCCTGACTTTC
CASSARAGSETGANVLTF
>TRBJ2-1|TRBV19|many|.
TGTGCCAGTAGTATAGAGGCAGCAAGTGGTGAGCAGTTCTTC
CASSIEAASGEQFF
>TRBJ2-7|TRBV6-1|many|.
TGTGCCAGCACCCTCAGGGGCGAAGGCCGCATCTACGAGCAGTACTTC
CASTLRGEGRIYEQYF
>TRBJ2-1|TRBV5-1|many|TRBD2
TGCGCCAGCAGCTTCCTAGCGGGAGCCGGCAATGAGCAGTTCTTC
CASSFLAGAGNEQFF
>TRBJ2-7|TRBV28|many|.
TGTGCCAGCAGATCCCGGGCCGTACCTGCAGACTTC
CASRSRAVPADF
>TRBJ1-1|TRBV7-2|.|.
TGTGACAGAAGCAGGAGCCGCGGGGCGACTGAAGCTTTCTTT
CDRSRSRGATEAFF
>TRBJ2-5|TRBV4-1|few|TRBD2
TGCGCCAGCAGACCCGGACTAGCGAAAGAGACCCAGTACTTC
CASRPGLAKETQYF
>TRBJ2-2|TRBV11-2|.|.
TGTGCCAGCAACCATGGCCGGGGATGGAACACCGGGGGGCTGTTTTTT
CASNHGRGWNTGGLFF
>TRBJ1-3|TRBV6-1|many|.
TGTGCCAGCAGTAGTGGGACAACGTCTGGAAACACCATATATTTT
CASSSGTTSGNTIYF
>TRBJ2-7|TRBV5-1|.|.
TGCGCCAGCAGCTTAAGTCCAGCGGCAGTAGCCGAGCAGTACTTC
CASSLSPAAVAEQYF
>TRBJ2-5|TRBV19|many|.
TGTGCCAGTAGTTTAAGGACAGATGGGGAGACCCAGTACTTC
CASSLRTDGETQYF
>TRBJ2-2|TRBV19|many|.
TGTGCCAGTACTGGGGGGAGAGGGACCGGGGAGCTGTTTTTT
CASTGGRGTGELFF
>TRBJ2-2|TRBV11-3|many|.
TGTGCCAGCAGCTTCGATTCCTCCGGGACTCCATTCGGGGAGCTGTTTTTT
CASSFDSSGTPFGELFF
>TRBJ2-7|TRBV9|.|.
TGTGCCAGCAGCGTGGAGTACCGCGGTGTCGGTCCCCGACGTTCCTACGAGCAGTACTTC
CASSVEYRGVGPRRSYEQYF
>TRBJ2-1|TRBV12-3/TRBV12-4|once|.
TGTGCCATCAGTTTTAGGGGGCCGTGTACAGGTATACTGGGGACTAACAATGAGCAGTTCTTC
CAISFRGPCTGILGTNNEQFF
>TRBJ1-2|TRBV4-2|many|.
TGTGCCAGCAGCCAAGATCTGGCCGCCCCATATGGCTACACCTTC
CASSQDLAAPYGYTF
>TRBJ2-7|TRBV18|many|.
TGTGCCAGCTCACCACCCTACGGCGGATCCGGCGAGCAGTACTTC
CASSPPYGGSGEQYF